The sequence of this T cell receptor beta chain was determined in a study of blood T cell repertoires in COVID-19. Study details: Italy, Spain and the United States were the sources of the convalescent and acute COVID-19 samples. Nucleic acid was either cDNA or gDNA, and it came from T cells, B-cell-depleted T cells, or PBMCs.

Clinical history as reported by participants underpinned cohort assignment. The CDR3 covers 16 residues. The germline V and J ends were trimmed by 7 bases and 5 bases, with 20 bases remaining between them. Germline CDR1 is LNHDA and CDR2 is SQIVND (reference sequence). Authors' methods: Amplification from reference gene primers served as the basis for estimated nucleated cell counts. The protocol was immunoSEQ multiplex PCR, while the TCRdb copy is restricted to in-frame clones and leaves out a portion. V and J calls and clone size follow that table, whereas D and trimming were derived from the DNA. The table includes about 370,000 clones, roughly nine tenths detected once.

Material for sequencing was PBMCs or T cells enriched from blood (not recorded which). The clonotype originates from a woman aged 40 to 50 who had been exposed to COVID-19. The chain employs TRBV19 and TRBJ2-2, with a tentative D call TRBD1 (5 bases). The DNA for the CDR3 is TGTGCCAGTACCCCTGATTTGACAGTGAGGACCGGGGAGCTGTTTTTT. Protein sequence: CASTPDLTVRTGELFF.